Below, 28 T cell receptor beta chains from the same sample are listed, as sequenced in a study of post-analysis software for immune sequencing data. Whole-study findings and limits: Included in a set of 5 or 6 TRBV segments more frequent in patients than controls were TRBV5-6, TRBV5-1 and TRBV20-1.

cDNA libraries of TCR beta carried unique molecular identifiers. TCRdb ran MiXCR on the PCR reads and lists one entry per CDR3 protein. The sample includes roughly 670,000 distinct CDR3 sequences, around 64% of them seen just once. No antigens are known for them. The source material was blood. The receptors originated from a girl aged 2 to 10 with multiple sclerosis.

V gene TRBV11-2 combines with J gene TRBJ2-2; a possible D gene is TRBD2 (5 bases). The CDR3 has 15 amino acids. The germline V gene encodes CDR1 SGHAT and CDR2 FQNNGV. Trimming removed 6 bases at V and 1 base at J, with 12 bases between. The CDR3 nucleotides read TGTGCCAGCAGACTGGGCGGGCTGAACACCGGGGAGCTGTTTTTT. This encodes CASRLGGLNTGELFF.

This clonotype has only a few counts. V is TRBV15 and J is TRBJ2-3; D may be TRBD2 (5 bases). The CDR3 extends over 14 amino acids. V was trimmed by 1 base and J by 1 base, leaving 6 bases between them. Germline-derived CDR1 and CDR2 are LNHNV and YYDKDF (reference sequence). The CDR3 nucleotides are TGTGCCACCAGCAGAGCAGCGGGCACAGATACGCAGTATTTT. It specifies CATSRAAGTDTQYF.

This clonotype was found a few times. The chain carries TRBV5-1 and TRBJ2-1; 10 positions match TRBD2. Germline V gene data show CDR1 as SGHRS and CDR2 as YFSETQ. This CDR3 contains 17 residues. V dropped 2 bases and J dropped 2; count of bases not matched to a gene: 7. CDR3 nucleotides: TGCGCCAGCAGCTTTACTAGCGGGGCGGGACCCTACAATGAGCAGTTCTTC. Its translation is CASSFTSGAGPYNEQFF.

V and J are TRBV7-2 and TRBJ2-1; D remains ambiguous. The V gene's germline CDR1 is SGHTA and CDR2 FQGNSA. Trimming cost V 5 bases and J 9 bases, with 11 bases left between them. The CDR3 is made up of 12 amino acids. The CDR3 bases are TGTGCCAGCAGCCCCACTTGGAGTGAGCAGTTCTTC. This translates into CASSPTWSEQFF. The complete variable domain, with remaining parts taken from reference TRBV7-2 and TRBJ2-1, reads GAGVSQSPSNKVTEKGKDVELRCDPISGHTALYWYRQSLGQGLEFLIYFQGNSAPDKSGLPSDRFSAERTGGSVSTLTIQRTQQEDSAVYLCASSPTWSEQFFGPGTRLTVL.

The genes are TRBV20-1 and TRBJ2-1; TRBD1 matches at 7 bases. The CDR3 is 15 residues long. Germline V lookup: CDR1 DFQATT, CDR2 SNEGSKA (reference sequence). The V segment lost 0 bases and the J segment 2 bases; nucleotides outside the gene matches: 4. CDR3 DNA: TGCAGTGCTAGAGATTGGGGGACAGCCTACAATGAGCAGTTCTTC. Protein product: CSARDWGTAYNEQFF.

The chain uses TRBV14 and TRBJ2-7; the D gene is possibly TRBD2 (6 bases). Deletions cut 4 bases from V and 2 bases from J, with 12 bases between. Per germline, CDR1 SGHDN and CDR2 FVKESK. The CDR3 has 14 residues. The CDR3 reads CASSPEGFAYEQYF. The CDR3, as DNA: TGTGCCAGCAGCCCGGAGGGCTTCGCCTACGAGCAGTACTTC.

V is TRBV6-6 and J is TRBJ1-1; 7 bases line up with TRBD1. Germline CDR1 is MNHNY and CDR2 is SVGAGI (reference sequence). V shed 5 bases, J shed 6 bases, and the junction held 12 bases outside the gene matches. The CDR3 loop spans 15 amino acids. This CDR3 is CASSPQGRGRAEAFF. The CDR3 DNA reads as TGTGCCAGCAGTCCTCAGGGGAGGGGGCGCGCTGAAGCTTTCTTT.

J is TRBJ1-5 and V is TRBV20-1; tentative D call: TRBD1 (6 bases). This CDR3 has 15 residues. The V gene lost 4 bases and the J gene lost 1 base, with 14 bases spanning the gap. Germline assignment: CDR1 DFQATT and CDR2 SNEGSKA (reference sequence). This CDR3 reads CSAISIGQSNQPQHF. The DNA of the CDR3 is TGCAGTGCTATAAGCATCGGACAGAGCAATCAGCCCCAGCATTTT.

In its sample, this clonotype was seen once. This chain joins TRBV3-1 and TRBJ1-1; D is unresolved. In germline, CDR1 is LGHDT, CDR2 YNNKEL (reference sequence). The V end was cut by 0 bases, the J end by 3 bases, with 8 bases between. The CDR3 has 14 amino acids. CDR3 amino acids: CASSQDPTYTEAFF. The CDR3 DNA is TGTGCCAGCAGCCAAGATCCGACTTACACTGAAGCTTTCTTT.

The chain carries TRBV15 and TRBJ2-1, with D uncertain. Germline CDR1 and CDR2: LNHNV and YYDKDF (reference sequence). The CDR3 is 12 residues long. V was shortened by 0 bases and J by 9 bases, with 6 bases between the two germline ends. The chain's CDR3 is CATSRDRLEQFF. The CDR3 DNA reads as TGTGCCACCAGCAGAGATCGACTTGAGCAGTTCTTC.

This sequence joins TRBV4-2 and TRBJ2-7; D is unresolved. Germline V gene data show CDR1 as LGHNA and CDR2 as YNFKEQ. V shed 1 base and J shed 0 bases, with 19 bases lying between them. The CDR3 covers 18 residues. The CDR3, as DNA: TGTGCCAGCAGCCAAGGGGTAGGTGCATCTCCGAGCTCCTACGAGCAGTACTTC. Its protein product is CASSQGVGASPSSYEQYF.

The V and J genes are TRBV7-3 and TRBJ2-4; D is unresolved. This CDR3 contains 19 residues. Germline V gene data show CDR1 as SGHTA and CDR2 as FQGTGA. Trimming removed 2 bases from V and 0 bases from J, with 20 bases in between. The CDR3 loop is CASSLRTYLQSLAKNIQYF. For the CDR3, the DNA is TGTGCCAGCAGCTTACGGACCTACCTACAATCACTAGCCAAAAACATTCAGTACTTC.

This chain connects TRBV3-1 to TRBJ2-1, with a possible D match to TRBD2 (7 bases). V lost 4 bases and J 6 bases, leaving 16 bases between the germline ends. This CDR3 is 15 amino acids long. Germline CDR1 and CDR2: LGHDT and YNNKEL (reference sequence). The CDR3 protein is CASSPGEGGFNEQFF. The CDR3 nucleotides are TGTGCCAGCAGCCCAGGGGAGGGGGGATTCAATGAGCAGTTCTTC.

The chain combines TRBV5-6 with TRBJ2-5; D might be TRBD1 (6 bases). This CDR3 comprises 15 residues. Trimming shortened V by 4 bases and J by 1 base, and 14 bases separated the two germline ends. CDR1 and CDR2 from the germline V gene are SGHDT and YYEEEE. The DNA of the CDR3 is TGTGCCAGCAGCCGAACGACAGGAGTCCAAGAGACCCAGTACTTC. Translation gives CASSRTTGVQETQYF.

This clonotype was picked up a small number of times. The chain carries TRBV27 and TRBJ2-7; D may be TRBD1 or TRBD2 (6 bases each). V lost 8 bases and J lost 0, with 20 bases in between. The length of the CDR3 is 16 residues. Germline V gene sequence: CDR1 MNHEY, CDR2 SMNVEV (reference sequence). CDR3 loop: CASSHSWGASSYEQYF. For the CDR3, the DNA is TGTGCCAGCTCACACTCCTGGGGGGCCAGCTCCTACGAGCAGTACTTC.

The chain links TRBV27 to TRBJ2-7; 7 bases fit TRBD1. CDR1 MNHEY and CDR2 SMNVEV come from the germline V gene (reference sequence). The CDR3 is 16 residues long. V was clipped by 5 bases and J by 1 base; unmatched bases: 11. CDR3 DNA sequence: TGTGCCAGCAGTCCAATAACAGGGGAGCAATCCTACGAGCAGTACTTC. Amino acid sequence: CASSPITGEQSYEQYF.

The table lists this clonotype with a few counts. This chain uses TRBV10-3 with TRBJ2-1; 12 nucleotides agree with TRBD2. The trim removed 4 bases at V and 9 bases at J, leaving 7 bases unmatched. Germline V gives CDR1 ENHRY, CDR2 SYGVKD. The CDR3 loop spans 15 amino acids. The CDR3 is CAISGRLAGAVEQFF. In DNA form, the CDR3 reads TGTGCCATCAGTGGCCGACTAGCGGGAGCGGTTGAGCAGTTCTTC.

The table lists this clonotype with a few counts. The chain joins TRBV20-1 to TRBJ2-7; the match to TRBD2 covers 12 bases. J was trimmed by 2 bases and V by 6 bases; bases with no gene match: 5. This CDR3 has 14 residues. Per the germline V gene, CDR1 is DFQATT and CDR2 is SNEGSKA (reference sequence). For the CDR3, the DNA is TGCAGTGCCGCGGGACTAGCGGGTACCTACGAGCAGTACTTC. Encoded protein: CSAAGLAGTYEQYF.

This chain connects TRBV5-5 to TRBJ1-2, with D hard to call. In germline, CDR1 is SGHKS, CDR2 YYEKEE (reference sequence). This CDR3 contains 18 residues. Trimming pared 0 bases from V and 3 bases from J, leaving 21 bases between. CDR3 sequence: CASSLVFGFSNTYYGYTF. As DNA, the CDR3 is TGTGCCAGCAGCTTGGTCTTCGGCTTCTCAAATACCTACTATGGCTACACCTTC.

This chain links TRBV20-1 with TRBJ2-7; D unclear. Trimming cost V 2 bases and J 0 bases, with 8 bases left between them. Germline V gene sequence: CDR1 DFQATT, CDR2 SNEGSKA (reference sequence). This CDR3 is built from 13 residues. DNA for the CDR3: TGCAGTGCTAGAAGACCGTCCTCCTACGAGCAGTACTTC. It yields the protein CSARRPSSYEQYF.

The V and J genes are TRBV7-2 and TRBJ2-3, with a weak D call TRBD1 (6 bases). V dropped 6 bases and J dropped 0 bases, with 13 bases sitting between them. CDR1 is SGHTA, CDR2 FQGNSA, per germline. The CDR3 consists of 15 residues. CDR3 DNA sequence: TGTGCCAGCAGAGTACAGGGTGGGAGCACAGATACGCAGTATTTT. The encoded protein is CASRVQGGSTDTQYF.

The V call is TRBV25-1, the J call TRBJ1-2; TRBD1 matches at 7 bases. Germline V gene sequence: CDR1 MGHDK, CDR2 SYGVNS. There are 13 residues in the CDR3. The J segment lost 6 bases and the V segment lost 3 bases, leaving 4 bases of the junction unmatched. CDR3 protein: CASSDYRGDGYTF. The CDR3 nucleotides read TGTGCCAGCAGTGACTACAGGGGTGATGGCTACACCTTC.

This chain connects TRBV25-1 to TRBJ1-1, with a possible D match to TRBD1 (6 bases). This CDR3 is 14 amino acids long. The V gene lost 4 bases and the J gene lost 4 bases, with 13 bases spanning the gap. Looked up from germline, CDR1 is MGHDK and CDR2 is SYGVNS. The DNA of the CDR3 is TGTGCCAGCAGTGGCTGGACAGAGACCACTGAAGCTTTCTTT. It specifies CASSGWTETTEAFF. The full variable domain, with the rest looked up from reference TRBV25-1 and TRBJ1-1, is EADIYQTPRYLVIGTGKKITLECSQTMGHDKMYWYQQDPGMELHLIHYSYGVNSTEKGDLSSESTVSRIRTEHFPLTLESARPSHTSQYLCASSGWTETTEAFFGQGTRLTVV.

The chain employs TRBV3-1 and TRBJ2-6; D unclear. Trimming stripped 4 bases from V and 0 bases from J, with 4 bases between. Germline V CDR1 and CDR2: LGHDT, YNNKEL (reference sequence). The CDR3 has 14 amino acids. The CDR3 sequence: CASSRLSGANVLTF. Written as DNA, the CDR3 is TGTGCCAGCAGCCGGCTCTCTGGGGCCAACGTCCTGACTTTC. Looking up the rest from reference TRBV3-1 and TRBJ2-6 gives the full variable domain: DTAVSQTPKYLVTQMGNDKSIKCEQNLGHDTMYWYKQDSKKFLKIMFSYNNKELIINETVPNRFSPKSPDKAHLNLHINSLELGDSAVYFCASSRLSGANVLTFGAGSRLTVL.

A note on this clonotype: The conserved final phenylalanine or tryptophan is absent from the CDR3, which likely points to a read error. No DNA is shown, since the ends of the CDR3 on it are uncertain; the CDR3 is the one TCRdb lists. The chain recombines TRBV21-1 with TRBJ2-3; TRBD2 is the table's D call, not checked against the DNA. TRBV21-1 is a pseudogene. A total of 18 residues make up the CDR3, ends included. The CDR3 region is CASSPRGPSHTHTDTQYS.

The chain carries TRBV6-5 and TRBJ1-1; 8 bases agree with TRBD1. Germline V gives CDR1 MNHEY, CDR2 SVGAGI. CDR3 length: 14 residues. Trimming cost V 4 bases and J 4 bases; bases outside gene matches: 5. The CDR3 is CASSSWTGFTEAFF. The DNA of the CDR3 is TGTGCCAGCAGTTCGTGGACAGGGTTCACTGAAGCTTTCTTT.

CDR3 protein: CASSLSQGIVDTQYF. The DNA for the CDR3 is TGTGCCAGCAGTTTATCCCAGGGGATAGTAGATACGCAGTATTTT. The chain joins TRBV28 to TRBJ2-3, with D perhaps matching TRBD1 (6 bases). There are 15 residues in the CDR3. Trimming took 1 base from V and 5 from J, leaving 13 bases between them. CDR1 MDHEN and CDR2 SYDVKM come from the germline V gene.

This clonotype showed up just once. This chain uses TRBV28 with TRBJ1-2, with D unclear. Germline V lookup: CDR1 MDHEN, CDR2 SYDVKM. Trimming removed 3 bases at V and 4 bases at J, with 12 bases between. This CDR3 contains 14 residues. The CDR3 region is CASSLEAPGYGYTF. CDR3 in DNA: TGTGCCAGCAGTTTGGAGGCCCCCGGCTATGGCTACACCTTC.